This TCR beta chain stems from a study of T cells in localized non-small cell lung cancer. Study observations and caveats: Longer overall survival was linked to higher blood T cell density. Sequencing was restricted to one tumor region; therefore, heterogeneity remains possible. Tumor trailed uninvolved adjacent lung in T cell clonality, which peaked there.

The assay was immunoSEQ multiplex PCR, and TCRdb's table has in-frame clones only and misses some. The sample holds about 18,000 clones, under 85% seen once. Notes on this clone: Its antigen is currently unknown.

The V end was cut by 2 bases, the J end by 5 bases, with 12 bases between. Germline V gene lookup returns CDR1 LGHNA and CDR2 YNFKEQ. The CDR3 has 14 amino acids. Here the sequenced sample was peripheral blood, taken before any cancer treatment. The receptor was isolated from a female donor of 60 years or more with stage I lung adenocarcinoma. V usage is TRBV4-2 and J usage is TRBJ1-1, with no clear D. Here the CDR3 DNA reads TGTGCCAGCAGCCAATTTGGGCCCAGGACTGAAGCTTTCTTT. As protein: CASSQFGPRTEAFF.